This T cell receptor (beta chain) emerged from a study of Graves' ophthalmopathy and Graves' hyperthyroidism. Study-wide results and caveats: Appearing in blood as well were most expanded thyroid clonotypes above 0.001 frequency.

This clonotype was seen at least ten times. The antigen remains undetermined. The CDR3 totals 15 residues. Germline CDR1 is LNHDA and CDR2 is SQIVND (reference sequence). V was pared by 1 base and J by 3 bases, with 6 bases of the junction left unmatched. TCR beta CDR3 regions were amplified from RNA transcripts. After a first-round RT-PCR with HTBI primers, a second-round multiplex PCR was run. MiXCR, run by TCRdb on the multiplex PCR reads, gives a single entry per CDR3 protein. The sample comprises more than 300,000 distinct CDR3 sequences, 17% of which are singletons, and roughly 2.4% rests with the top ten. Stable hyperthyroidism denotes an absence of ophthalmopathy throughout 18 months of follow-up. The authors diagnosed from clinical symptoms, serum thyroxine, TRAb, thyroid ultrasound and orbital computed tomography. Isolation of PBMCs was performed using 9 to 10 ml of fresh peripheral blood.

V gene TRBV19 combines with J gene TRBJ2-7; 7 bases match TRBD2. This clonotype was sampled from an adult woman with stable Graves' hyperthyroidism. The sample comprised peripheral blood. Here the CDR3 reads CASSIGEGPFYEQYF. For the CDR3, the DNA is TGTGCCAGTAGTATAGGGGAGGGGCCTTTCTACGAGCAGTACTTC.